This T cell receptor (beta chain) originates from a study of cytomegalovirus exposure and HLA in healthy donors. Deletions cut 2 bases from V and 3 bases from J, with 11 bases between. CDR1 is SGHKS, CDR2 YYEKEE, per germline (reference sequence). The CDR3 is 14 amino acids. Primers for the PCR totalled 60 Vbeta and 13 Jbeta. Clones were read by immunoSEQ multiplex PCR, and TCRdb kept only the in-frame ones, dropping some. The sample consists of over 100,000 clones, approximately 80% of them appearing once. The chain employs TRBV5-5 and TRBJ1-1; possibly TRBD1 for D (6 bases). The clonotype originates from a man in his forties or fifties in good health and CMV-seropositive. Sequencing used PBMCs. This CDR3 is CASSLQGRDTEAFF. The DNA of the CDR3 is TGTGCCAGCAGCTTACAGGGCAGAGACACTGAAGCTTTCTTT. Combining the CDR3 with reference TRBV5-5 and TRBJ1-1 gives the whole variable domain DAGVTQSPTHLIKTRGQQVTLRCSPISGHKSVSWYQQVLGQGPQFIFQYYEKEERGRGNFPDRFSARQFPNYSSELNVNALLLGDSALYLCASSLQGRDTEAFFGQGTRLTVV.